A single sample is the source of the 9 T cell receptor beta chains below, sequenced in a study of low-dose radiotherapy and immunotherapy resistance in tumors. Gene-specific TRAV and TRBV primers were used for first-strand cDNA, covering alpha and beta chains. A constant-region primer paired with the V-primer adapter amplified TCRs over about 19 PCR cycles. TCRdb recomputed calls from the reads with MiXCR, one row per CDR3 protein. The profile shows 13,000 or so distinct CDR3 sequences, 76% of them singletons. The receptors come from a human donor with advanced metastatic prostate, ovarian, gallbladder or colorectal cancer (not recorded which). This table probably holds off-target reads from a library built for another chain.

V usage is TRBV29-1 and J usage is TRBJ2-7; 9 bases map to TRBD1. Trimming at V came to 7 bases and at J to 3 bases, leaving 4 bases not matched to a gene. Germline assignment: CDR1 SQVTM and CDR2 ANQGSEA. The CDR3 loop spans 12 amino acids. The CDR3 sequence is CSGGQGIYEQYF. The DNA of the CDR3 is TGCAGCGGAGGACAGGGGATCTACGAGCAGTACTTC.

This sequence joins TRBV29-1 and TRBJ2-7, with D perhaps TRBD1 (6 bases). The V end was cut by 4 bases, the J end by 0 bases, with 13 bases between. The CDR3 spans 14 residues. CDR1 and CDR2 from the germline V gene are SQVTM and ANQGSEA. CDR3: CSVVGQGSSYEQYF. The DNA for the CDR3 is TGCAGCGTTGTCGGGCAGGGGAGCTCCTACGAGCAGTACTTC.

Only a few counts were recorded for this clonotype. This chain uses TRBV28 with TRBJ2-2; 8 bases agree with TRBD2. Germline assignment: CDR1 MDHEN and CDR2 SYDVKM. The CDR3 has 14 residues. The V gene end was trimmed by 3 bases and the J gene end by 6 bases; junction bases not matched to a gene: 3. The CDR3 loop reads CASSLAGGSGELFF. Written as DNA, the CDR3 is TGTGCCAGCAGTTTGGCGGGAGGTTCCGGGGAGCTGTTTTTT.

This clonotype has just a few counts. CDR3 sequence: CASSLYHEQFF. CDR3 DNA: TGTGCCAGCAGTTTATACCATGAGCAGTTCTTC. The chain employs TRBV28 and TRBJ2-1; D is uncertain. The CDR3 sequence is 11 residues long. Trimming removed 1 base from V and 8 bases from J, with 3 bases in between. Germline CDR1 reads MDHEN; CDR2 reads SYDVKM.

V usage is TRBV30 and J usage is TRBJ2-7; 8 nucleotides align to TRBD2. The ends lost 5 bases at V and 2 bases at J; junction bases unmatched: 5. The length of the CDR3 is 13 residues. Germline CDR1 GTSNPN, CDR2 SVGIG (reference sequence). The CDR3: CAWERENAYEQYF. CDR3 DNA sequence: TGTGCCTGGGAGCGGGAGAATGCCTACGAGCAGTACTTC.

This clonotype has only one observation. Written as DNA, the CDR3 is TGCGCCAGCAGCCAAGTCCTCGGGGGATCCACTGAAGCTTTCTTT. Encoded protein: CASSQVLGGSTEAFF. This chain joins TRBV4-1 and TRBJ1-1, with D perhaps matching TRBD1 (5 bases). The CDR3 has 15 residues. The V gene lost 1 base and the J gene lost 4 bases, with 13 bases spanning the gap. Per germline, CDR1 MGHRA and CDR2 YSYEKL.

The chain carries TRBV12-3 or TRBV12-4 and TRBJ2-1; 7 nucleotides align to TRBD2. The CDR3 runs to 14 residues. V was pared by 1 base and J by 10 bases, with 7 bases of the junction left unmatched. CDR3 sequence (DNA): TGTGCCAGCAGTTTAGGACAGCGGGATGGCGAGCAGTTCTTC. It is translated as CASSLGQRDGEQFF.

This clonotype has just a few counts. The chain joins TRBV29-1 to TRBJ2-2; tentative D call: TRBD2 (6 bases). V was cut by 3 bases and J by 4 bases, with 15 bases left in between. The CDR3 consists of 15 residues. Per the germline V gene, CDR1 is SQVTM and CDR2 is ANQGSEA. CDR3 sequence (DNA): TGCAGCGTTGACTACGGGAGCTCGCGCACCGGGGAGCTGTTTTTT. Its protein is CSVDYGSSRTGELFF.

The chain recombines TRBV7-9 with TRBJ2-7; D tentatively fits TRBD1 or TRBD2 (6 bases each). Germline V gene lookup returns CDR1 SEHNR and CDR2 FQNEAQ (reference sequence). Between the trimmed V and J ends, which lost 4 bases and 7 bases, there was a span of 20 bases. CDR3 length: 15 residues. The CDR3 loop reads CASSSEGGPSREQYF. The CDR3 DNA is TGTGCCAGCAGCTCGGAGGGGGGTCCGAGTAGGGAGCAGTACTTC.